This T cell receptor (beta chain) was profiled in a study of vaccination and CD4 T cells after COVID-19. The treatment here: roughly nine-day PBMC culture with coronavirus spike peptide pools or control peptides (ViraFEST assay). With peptide pools, ViraFEST first expanded antigen-specific T cells and afterwards sequenced their TCRs. Sequencing of cultured CD4+ T cell DNA used the Oncomine TCR Beta short-read assay. TCRdb passed the PCR reads through MiXCR, listing each CDR3 protein once. The table shows over 10,000 distinct CDR3 sequences, with 44% occurring only once. This clonotype turned up a few times. Its specificity is not known. After removal of 4 bases from V and 10 bases from J, the junction contained 5 bases not matched to a gene. Germline V gene data show CDR1 as MNHEY and CDR2 as SVGEGT. The CDR3 length is 14 residues.

What was sequenced was CD4+ T cells from blood, cultured in vitro. The receptor was isolated from a human donor who had recovered from COVID-19. The chain carries TRBV6-2 or TRBV6-3 and TRBJ1-6; 9 bases are shared with TRBD1. The CDR3 sequence: CASSFRQGGSPLHF. CDR3 in DNA: TGTGCCAGCAGTTTCAGACAGGGGGGGTCACCCCTCCACTTT.